The 28 T cell receptor beta chains reported below all come from one sample, sequenced in a study of T cell repertoires in cytomegalovirus infection. TCRdb re-analysed the reads in MiXCR, keeping a single row per CDR3 protein. This table holds 500,000 or so distinct CDR3 sequences, approximately 15% found once. The sample taken for sequencing was CD8+ T cells from PBMCs. These receptors were collected from a human donor in good health (CMV status not recorded). Some clones in this sample may be carry-over from other donors' samples.

Turning to this clonotype: A much larger clone is a single base away; this may be a read error. DNA of the CDR3: TGTGCCAGCAGCGGACGGAACAGTTTAAACTATGGCTACACCTTC. Translated, it gives CASSGRNSLNYGYTF. The V call is TRBV7-9, the J call TRBJ1-2; D gene ambiguous. Per germline, CDR1 SEHNR and CDR2 FQNEAQ (reference sequence). V dropped 5 bases and J dropped 2 bases, with 15 bases sitting between them. This CDR3 comprises 15 residues.

This clonotype was recorded a few times. The chain has TRBV19 and TRBJ1-5; D remains ambiguous. Germline V gives CDR1 LNHDA, CDR2 SQIVND (reference sequence). This CDR3 spans 14 amino acids. Trimming took off 7 bases at V and 5 bases at J, with 15 bases between the two ends. This chain's CDR3 is CASKNLPYDQPQHF. The CDR3 DNA follows: TGTGCCAGTAAAAACCTCCCATACGATCAGCCCCAGCATTTT.

The chain joins TRBV6-5 to TRBJ2-2, with D perhaps TRBD1 or TRBD2 (5 bases each). This CDR3 has 17 residues. Germline loops: CDR1 MNHEY, CDR2 SVGAGI. V dropped 8 bases and J dropped 0 bases, with 19 bases sitting between them. CDR3 sequence: CASLRGRNYPNTGELFF. In nucleotides, the CDR3 is TGTGCCAGCCTCCGGGGCAGGAATTACCCGAACACCGGGGAGCTGTTTTTT.

Turning to this clonotype: This may be a read error, as it is one base from a much larger clone. The V gene is TRBV7-3, the J gene TRBJ2-7; 9 nucleotides line up with TRBD1. Looked up from germline, CDR1 is SGHTA and CDR2 is FQGTGA. The CDR3 is 16 residues long. Germline trimming cut 5 bases from V and 6 bases from J; bases unmatched to any gene: 14. In DNA form, the CDR3 reads TGTGCCAGCAGCACTCCTTTCAGGACAGGGGTTTTCGAGCAGTACTTC. It is translated as CASSTPFRTGVFEQYF.

Ten or more counts support this clonotype. This chain connects TRBV10-3 to TRBJ1-2; 7 nucleotides align to TRBD1. The CDR3 runs to 15 residues. Germline loops: CDR1 ENHRY, CDR2 SYGVKD. With V trimmed by 3 bases and J by 4 bases, 8 bases remained unmatched. CDR3 amino acids: CAISDGRGQPYGYTF. CDR3 sequence (DNA): TGTGCCATCAGTGACGGGAGGGGACAGCCCTATGGCTACACCTTC.

The sample holds many counts of this clonotype. This rearrangement joins TRBV7-9 to TRBJ2-7; D assignment may be TRBD1 or TRBD2 (6 bases each). The CDR3 runs to 15 residues. CDR1 is SEHNR and CDR2 is FQNEAQ in the germline V gene (reference sequence). The V end lost 1 base, the J end lost 4 bases, and 14 bases lay between the germline ends. The CDR3 is CASSLEGGSRYEQYF. The CDR3 nucleotides read TGTGCCAGCAGCTTAGAAGGGGGGAGTAGATACGAGCAGTACTTC.

The V gene is TRBV15, the J gene TRBJ1-1; 7 nucleotides align to TRBD1. This CDR3 region has 16 residues. The J segment lost 7 bases and the V segment lost 0 bases, leaving 11 bases of the junction unmatched. CDR1 and CDR2 from the germline V gene are LNHNV and YYDKDF (reference sequence). CDR3 in amino acids: CATSRDMGRGSGEAFF. In DNA form, the CDR3 reads TGTGCCACCAGCAGAGATATGGGCAGGGGGTCGGGTGAAGCTTTCTTT.

On this clonotype itself: The junction departs from the called germline gene at one end, perhaps through a read error. V usage is TRBV18 and J usage is TRBJ2-1; D call uncertain. In germline, CDR1 is KGHSH, CDR2 LQKENI. CDR3 length: 15 residues. The CDR3 sequence is CASSPQHSEYNEQSF. Written as DNA, the CDR3 is TGTGCCAGCTCACCCCAACACTCGGAGTACAATGAGCAGTCCTTC.

This clonotype was seen only a few times. The gene calls are TRBV2 and TRBJ2-1; a weak D match, TRBD1 (5 bases). This CDR3 has 15 amino acids. Looked up from germline, CDR1 is SNHLY and CDR2 is FYNNEI. The V end was cut by 9 bases, the J end by 1 base, with 16 bases between. The chain's CDR3 is CASPRQSQSYNEQFF. The CDR3 bases are TGTGCCAGTCCAAGACAGTCCCAATCCTACAATGAGCAGTTCTTC.

This clonotype came up a few times. This sequence joins TRBV20-1 and TRBJ1-6; possible D gene TRBD1, 5 bases. The CDR3 covers 18 residues. V was shortened by 0 bases and J by 6 bases, with 21 bases between the two germline ends. Germline CDR1 and CDR2: DFQATT and SNEGSKA (reference sequence). The CDR3 spells CSAREFLEQGSVNSPLHF. CDR3 DNA: TGCAGTGCTAGAGAATTCCTCGAGCAGGGATCGGTTAATTCACCCCTCCACTTT.

This clonotype is a singleton in its sample. The rearrangement uses TRBV25-1 and TRBJ2-5; 8 bases match TRBD1. Losses at the gene ends were 4 bases for V and 5 bases for J; bases not matched to a gene: 6. Germline CDR1 MGHDK, CDR2 SYGVNS. The CDR3 spans 14 residues. Here the CDR3 DNA reads TGTGCCAGCAGTGTTGGACAGGGAAGGGAGACCCAGTACTTC. Translated: CASSVGQGRETQYF.

This chain links TRBV9 with TRBJ1-2; a weak D match, TRBD1 (6 bases). Germline CDR1 and CDR2: SGDLS and YYNGEE. CDR3 length: 16 amino acids. The V and J ends lost 0 bases and 3 bases respectively, with 15 bases between them. CDR3 loop: CASSVATTGWDYGYTF. CDR3 DNA sequence: TGTGCCAGCAGCGTAGCTACAACAGGGTGGGACTATGGCTACACCTTC.

This clonotype has just a few counts. The chain couples TRBV6-1 to TRBJ2-3; no clear D. The V end was cut by 0 bases, the J end by 0 bases, with 10 bases between. Germline lookup yields CDR1 MNHNS and CDR2 SASEGT. This CDR3 contains 16 residues. CDR3 DNA sequence: TGTGCCAGCAGTGAAGCGGGCAGCCCTAGCACAGATACGCAGTATTTT. Translation: CASSEAGSPSTDTQYF.

V usage is TRBV27 and J usage is TRBJ1-2; D gene unclear. CDR1 is MNHEY, CDR2 SMNVEV, per germline (reference sequence). CDR3 length: 13 residues. V dropped 6 bases and J dropped 6 bases, with 14 bases sitting between them. CDR3 loop: CASRKVWGDGYTF. CDR3 coding DNA: TGTGCCAGCAGGAAAGTATGGGGAGATGGCTACACCTTC.

Ten or more counts support this clonotype. The J gene is TRBJ2-5, the V gene TRBV7-8, with D hard to call. Germline V gene sequence: CDR1 SGHVS, CDR2 FQNEAQ. The CDR3 loop spans 16 amino acids. Trimming pared 4 bases from V and 1 base from J, leaving 16 bases between. The CDR3: CASSSPNGVSQETQYF. CDR3 nucleotide sequence: TGTGCCAGCAGCTCCCCCAATGGGGTGAGCCAAGAGACCCAGTACTTC.

This clonotype was detected only a few times. This rearrangement joins TRBV10-3 to TRBJ2-5; possibly TRBD2 for D (6 bases). Trimming took 6 bases from V and 6 from J, leaving 17 bases between them. This CDR3 spans 14 amino acids. Looked up from germline, CDR1 is ENHRY and CDR2 is SYGVKD. CDR3 sequence: CAIRGGPTGQTQYF. CDR3 DNA sequence: TGTGCCATCAGGGGGGGACCTACGGGACAGACCCAGTACTTC.

This clonotype was seen more than once but under ten times. The chain joins TRBV6-2 or TRBV6-3 to TRBJ1-6; 10 bases agree with TRBD1. From germline, CDR1 is MNHEY and CDR2 SVGEGT. V gave up 6 bases and J gave up 7 bases; unmatched junction bases: 6. This CDR3 is 15 amino acids long. CDR3 sequence: CASSSDRGTNSPLHF. CDR3 coding DNA: TGTGCCAGCAGCTCGGACAGGGGGACGAATTCACCCCTCCACTTT.

The chain employs TRBV5-1 and TRBJ2-7; TRBD1 or TRBD2 may be the D gene (5 bases each). The CDR3 is made up of 15 amino acids. Between the trimmed V and J ends, which lost 1 base and 3 bases, there was a span of 14 bases. Per germline, CDR1 SGHRS and CDR2 YFSETQ. The CDR3 coding sequence is TGCGCCAGCAGCTTGAATCAGGGAGTCATCTACGAGCAGTACTTC. Translation gives CASSLNQGVIYEQYF.

This clonotype has ten or more counts. The chain is built from TRBV28 and TRBJ2-7; D call uncertain. The CDR3 runs to 12 residues. V was cut by 5 bases and J by 5 bases, with 10 bases left in between. Germline V gene sequence: CDR1 MDHEN, CDR2 SYDVKM. The CDR3 protein is CASSDARDEQYF. Here the CDR3 DNA reads TGTGCCAGCAGTGATGCTAGGGACGAGCAGTACTTC.

This clonotype has ten or more counts. The chain links TRBV7-3 to TRBJ2-1, with a tentative D call TRBD2 (6 bases). Germline CDR1 SGHTA, CDR2 FQGTGA. V was trimmed by 0 bases and J by 6 bases, leaving 15 bases between them. The CDR3 sequence is 16 residues long. This CDR3 reads CASSLTRRERSNEQFF. The CDR3 region has the DNA TGTGCCAGCAGCTTAACGAGGAGGGAGAGGAGCAATGAGCAGTTCTTC.

Details on this clonotype: The CDR3 ends on some other residue instead of the conserved phenylalanine or tryptophan, so this is likely a read error. The chain is built from TRBV20-1 and TRBJ2-7, with D perhaps given as TRBD1 or TRBD2 (6 bases each). Germline CDR1 reads DFQATT; CDR2 reads SNEGSKA (reference sequence). The V and J ends lost 0 bases and 3 bases respectively, with 15 bases between them. The CDR3 extends over 15 amino acids. The CDR3 nucleotides are TGCAGTGCTAGAGAATACGGGGGACAAATCTACGAGCAGTACTTA. Its protein product is CSAREYGGQIYEQYL.

V is TRBV7-9 and J is TRBJ2-1; no clear D gene. Trimming cost V 2 bases and J 10 bases, with 15 bases left between them. The length of the CDR3 is 14 residues. CDR1 SEHNR and CDR2 FQNEAQ come from the germline V gene (reference sequence). The CDR3 DNA reads as TGTGCCAGCAGCTTACTATCTATATCTGGGGAGCAGTTCTTC. It codes for CASSLLSISGEQFF.

This clonotype was detected many times. This chain joins TRBV29-1 and TRBJ1-3; D is uncertain. This CDR3 region has 12 residues. Germline CDR1 and CDR2: SQVTM and ANQGSEA. The CDR3 sequence: CTARGSGNTIYF. The CDR3 bases are TGCACGGCCCGGGGAAGTGGAAACACCATATATTTT.

This clonotype appeared many times. The genes are TRBV5-1 and TRBJ2-1; D might be TRBD1 (5 bases). Per germline, CDR1 SGHRS and CDR2 YFSETQ. The CDR3 loop spans 19 amino acids. Trimming took 0 bases from V and 4 from J, leaving 23 bases between them. CDR3 bases: TGCGCCAGCAGCTTGGGGCAGGACATGCTTTCTTCTTCATACAATGAGCAGTTCTTC. Translation: CASSLGQDMLSSSYNEQFF.

This clonotype was seen many times. This rearrangement joins TRBV10-2 to TRBJ1-1; D remains ambiguous. Trimming shortened V by 6 bases and J by 4 bases, and 12 bases separated the two germline ends. This CDR3 region has 13 residues. Germline V gene lookup returns CDR1 WSHSY and CDR2 SAAADI. CDR3 in amino acids: CASRVAWATEAFF. The CDR3 region has the DNA TGCGCCAGCAGAGTGGCCTGGGCCACTGAAGCTTTCTTT.

This clonotype appeared a few times. This chain links TRBV27 with TRBJ2-7; D perhaps matches TRBD1 (6 bases). Germline assignment: CDR1 MNHEY and CDR2 SMNVEV (reference sequence). This CDR3 is 14 amino acids long. Trimming took 3 bases from V and 1 from J, leaving 10 bases between them. The CDR3 region has the DNA TGTGCCAGCAGTTTGAGGGGACATTCCTACGAGCAGTACTTC. Translated, it gives CASSLRGHSYEQYF.

At least ten counts were recorded for this clonotype. The rearrangement links TRBV4-2 to TRBJ2-3, with 13 bases identical to TRBD2. Losses at the gene ends were 3 bases for V and 3 bases for J; bases not matched to a gene: 3. Germline V CDR1 and CDR2: LGHNA, YNFKEQ. This CDR3 comprises 16 residues. CDR3 in DNA: TGTGCCAGCAGCCACCGACTAGCGGGGGGTACAGATACGCAGTATTTT. Its translation: CASSHRLAGGTDTQYF.

This clonotype came up a few times. This chain uses TRBV13 with TRBJ2-7; 9 bases align to TRBD2. CDR3 length equals 16 residues. CDR1 is PRHDT, CDR2 FYEKMQ, per germline (reference sequence). V lost 0 bases to trimming and J lost 0 bases; unmatched junction nucleotides: 3. The CDR3 region is CASSLGPSGTSYEQYF. The CDR3, as DNA: TGTGCCAGCAGCTTAGGTCCTAGCGGGACCTCCTACGAGCAGTACTTC. The full variable domain, completed using reference TRBV13 and TRBJ2-7, is AAGVIQSPRHLIKEKRETATLKCYPIPRHDTVYWYQQGPGQDPQFLISFYEKMQSDKGSIPDRFSAQQFSDYHSELNMSSLELGDSALYFCASSLGPSGTSYEQYFGPGTRLTVT.